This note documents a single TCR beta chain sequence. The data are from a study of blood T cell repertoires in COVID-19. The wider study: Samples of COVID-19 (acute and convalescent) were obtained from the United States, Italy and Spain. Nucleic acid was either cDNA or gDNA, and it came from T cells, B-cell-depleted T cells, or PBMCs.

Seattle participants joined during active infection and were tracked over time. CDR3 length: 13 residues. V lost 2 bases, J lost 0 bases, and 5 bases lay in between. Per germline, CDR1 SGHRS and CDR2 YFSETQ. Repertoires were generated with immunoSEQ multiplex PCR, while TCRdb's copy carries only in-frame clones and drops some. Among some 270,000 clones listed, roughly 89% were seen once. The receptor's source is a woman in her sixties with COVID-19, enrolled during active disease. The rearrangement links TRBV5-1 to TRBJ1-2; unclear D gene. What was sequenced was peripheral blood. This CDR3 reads CASSFDTNYGYTF. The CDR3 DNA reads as TGCGCCAGCAGCTTTGACACTAACTATGGCTACACCTTC.